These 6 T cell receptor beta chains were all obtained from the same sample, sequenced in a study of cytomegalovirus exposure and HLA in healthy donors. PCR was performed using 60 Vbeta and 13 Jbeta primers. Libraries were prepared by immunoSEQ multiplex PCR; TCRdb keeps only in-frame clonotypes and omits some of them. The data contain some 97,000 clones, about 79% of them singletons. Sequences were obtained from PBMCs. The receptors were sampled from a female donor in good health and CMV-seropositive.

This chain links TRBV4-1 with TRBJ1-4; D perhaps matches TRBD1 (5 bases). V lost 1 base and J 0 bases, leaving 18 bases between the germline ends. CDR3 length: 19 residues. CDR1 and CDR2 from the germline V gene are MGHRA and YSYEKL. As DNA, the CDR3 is TGCGCCAGCAGCCAAGGGGGGGTTGGAGTACCCGCAACTAATGAAAAACTGTTTTTT. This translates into CASSQGGVGVPATNEKLFF.

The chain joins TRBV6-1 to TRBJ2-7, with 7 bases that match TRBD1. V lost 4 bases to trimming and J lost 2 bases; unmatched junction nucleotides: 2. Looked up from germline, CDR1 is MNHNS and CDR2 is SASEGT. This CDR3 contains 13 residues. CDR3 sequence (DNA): TGTGCCAGCAGTGCCGGGACAGCCTACGAGCAGTACTTC. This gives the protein CASSAGTAYEQYF.

CDR3 in DNA: TGTGCCAGCAGTGAAGGAGGGGGGGACAGGGGAAACACTGAAGCTTTCTTT. Its protein is CASSEGGGDRGNTEAFF. The chain uses TRBV6-1 and TRBJ1-1; 10 nucleotides agree with TRBD1. The CDR3 has 17 amino acids. Germline loops: CDR1 MNHNS, CDR2 SASEGT. Trimming took 1 base from V and 2 from J; bases not matched to a gene: 7.

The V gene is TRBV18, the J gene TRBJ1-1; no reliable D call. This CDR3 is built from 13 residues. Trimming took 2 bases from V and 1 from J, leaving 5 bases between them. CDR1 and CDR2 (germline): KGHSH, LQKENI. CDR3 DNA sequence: TGTGCCAGCTCACCAGGCCCGAACACTGAAGCTTTCTTT. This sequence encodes CASSPGPNTEAFF.

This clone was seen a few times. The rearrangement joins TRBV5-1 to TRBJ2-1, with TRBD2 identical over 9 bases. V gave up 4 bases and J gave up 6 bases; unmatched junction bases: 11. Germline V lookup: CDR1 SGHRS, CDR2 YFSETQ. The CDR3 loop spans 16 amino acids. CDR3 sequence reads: CASSLLGGGAGNEQFF. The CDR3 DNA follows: TGCGCCAGCAGCCTATTAGGCGGGGGGGCGGGCAATGAGCAGTTCTTC.

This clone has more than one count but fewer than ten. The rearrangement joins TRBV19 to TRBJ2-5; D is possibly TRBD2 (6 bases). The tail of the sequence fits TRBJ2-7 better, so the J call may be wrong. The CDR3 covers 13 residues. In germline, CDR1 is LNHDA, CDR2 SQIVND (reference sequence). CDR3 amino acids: CASSFGGGYEQYF. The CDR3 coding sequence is TGTGCCAGTAGTTTCGGGGGTGGGTACGAGCAGTACTTC.